Listed below are T cell receptor beta chains from one sample, sequenced in a study of CD8 T cells in ankylosing spondylitis. TCRdb called the 5' RACE reads again in MiXCR, with one record for every CDR3 protein. The table lists about 280,000 distinct CDR3 sequences, around 18% of them singletons, with 7.8% in the top ten. Material: blood, either unsorted or a sorted T cell fraction (not recorded which). Receptors originate from a male donor with ankylosing spondylitis or in good health (not recorded which). CDR3s include the opening cysteine and the closing phenylalanine or tryptophan. D genes are given only for firm matches. The size entry is marked missing in some rows and otherwise reads once, few, many or a size class.

j_call clone_size v_call cdr3_length d_call cdr3_nt cdr3_aa
TRBJ2-1 once TRBV6-1 14 TRBD2 TGTGCCAGCACCCTAGCGGGACCCTACAATGAGCAGTTCTTC CASTLAGPYNEQFF
TRBJ2-2 NA TRBV14 14 TRBD1 TGTGCCAGCAGCCGCGACAGGGGGCTCGGGGAGCTGTTTTTT CASSRDRGLGELFF
TRBJ1-1 many TRBV7-2 13 NA TGTGCCAGCAGCTCCCACGGAGGATCTGAAGCTTTCTTT CASSSHGGSEAFF
TRBJ2-4 NA TRBV19 12 NA TGTGCCAGTAGTCAACAGCAAAACATTCAGTACTTC CASSQQQNIQYF
TRBJ1-1 few TRBV7-2 10 NA TGTGCCAGCAGCTTAGTTGAAGCTTTCTTT CASSLVEAFF
TRBJ2-3 NA TRBV20-1 14 NA TGCAGTGCTAGAGTGCAGACAAGCACAGATACGCAGTATTTT CSARVQTSTDTQYF
TRBJ2-3 many TRBV7-3 15 NA TGTGCCAGCAGCTTATTTGGGGGGACCACAGATACGCAGTATTTT CASSLFGGTTDTQYF
TRBJ2-5 few TRBV14 11 NA TGTGCCAGCAGCCAGTCAGAGACCCAGTACTTC CASSQSETQYF
TRBJ2-5 many TRBV6-1 14 NA TGTGCCAGCAGACCGGATGGGAGGAGGGAGACCCAGTACTTC CASRPDGRRETQYF
TRBJ1-3 few TRBV29-1 12 NA TGCAGCGTTCTTGCAGGTGGAAACACCATATATTTT CSVLAGGNTIYF
TRBJ2-2 NA TRBV9 13 NA TGTGCCAGCAGCGTAAGGAACACCGGGGAGCTGTTTTTT CASSVRNTGELFF
TRBJ2-5 NA TRBV20-1 15 TRBD2 TGCAGTGCTAAGCCCCCTAGCGGGATAGGAGAGACCCAGTACTTC CSAKPPSGIGETQYF
TRBJ1-3 many TRBV12-3/TRBV12-4 14 NA TGTGCCAGCAGTTGGGCAGGGGTTCGAAACACCATATATTTT CASSWAGVRNTIYF